These 18 T cell receptor beta chains share one sample of origin, sequenced in a study of a mutant IDH1 vaccine in newly diagnosed glioma. Clones were sequenced by immunoSEQ multiplex PCR, and TCRdb holds only the in-frame ones, with some missing. The top ten clones hold around 3% of a sample with more than 50,000 clones, 80% to 90% of them seen once. As for time point: baseline, week 1 (first vaccination visit). Documented treatment: pre-vaccination baseline after standard-of-care therapy. Sequencing used PBMCs, obtained from a glioma patient treated with radiotherapy, temozolomide or both. The receptor set was obtained from a man aged 25 to 40 with glioma.

The CDR3 loop reads CASSPLTGNYGYTF. As DNA, the CDR3 is TGTGCCAGCAGCCCCCTCACAGGCAACTATGGCTACACCTTC. The V call is TRBV14, the J call TRBJ1-2, with D perhaps matching TRBD1 (5 bases). Germline-derived CDR1 and CDR2 are SGHDN and FVKESK. This CDR3 has 14 amino acids. V lost 4 bases, J lost 2 bases, and 11 bases lay in between.

This sequence joins TRBV7-8 and TRBJ1-1; the D gene is possibly TRBD1 (6 bases). The CDR3 totals 15 residues. V dropped 6 bases and J dropped 5 bases, with 19 bases sitting between them. CDR1 SGHVS and CDR2 FQNEAQ come from the germline V gene. The CDR3: CASRIHQGKETEAFF. The CDR3 DNA follows: TGTGCCAGCAGAATTCACCAGGGGAAGGAGACTGAAGCTTTCTTT.

The CDR3 reads CASSPRVGQGPNEKLFF. Written as DNA, the CDR3 is TGTGCCAGCAGCCCCCGAGTTGGGCAGGGTCCTAATGAAAAACTGTTTTTT. V gene TRBV7-6 combines with J gene TRBJ1-4; TRBD1 is a possible D gene (5 bases). Trimming stripped 5 bases from V and 3 bases from J, with 19 bases between. Germline values: CDR1 SGHVS, CDR2 FNYEAQ. This CDR3 region has 17 residues.

This clone was observed a few times. V usage is TRBV5-1 and J usage is TRBJ1-1; D gene unclear. The V gene's germline CDR1 is SGHRS and CDR2 YFSETQ. The CDR3 is 14 residues long. Trimming removed 1 base from V and 0 bases from J, with 7 bases in between. CDR3 DNA: TGCGCCAGCAGCTTGACTTTCGTGAACACTGAAGCTTTCTTT. Its protein is CASSLTFVNTEAFF.

This clone was seen a few times. This chain connects TRBV1 to TRBJ1-4; the DNA was not used to check the table's D call, TRBD1. TRBV1 represents a pseudogene. This CDR3 region has 18 residues. The CDR3 sequence is CTSSQVPVPRGAREKLFF. The CDR3 DNA is TGCACCAGCAGCCAAGTCCCGGTACCCAGGGGGGCGCGAGAAAAACTGTTTTTT.

This chain joins TRBV11-2 and TRBJ2-3; TRBD2 agrees at 7 bases. With 0 bases clipped from V and 4 bases from J, the junction kept 4 bases outside the gene matches. The germline V gene has CDR1 SGHAT and CDR2 FQNNGV. The CDR3 is made up of 15 amino acids. The DNA of the CDR3 is TGTGCCAGCAGCTTAGAGCTGCTAGCGGCAGATACGCAGTATTTT. As protein: CASSLELLAADTQYF.

The chain employs TRBV19 and TRBJ2-3, with D hard to call. Germline V gene lookup returns CDR1 LNHDA and CDR2 SQIVND (reference sequence). This CDR3 comprises 13 residues. The V end was cut by 6 bases, the J end by 3 bases, with 10 bases between. CDR3 coding DNA: TGTGCCAGTAGGTTCTGGCAGACAGATACGCAGTATTTT. Its protein is CASRFWQTDTQYF.

The rearrangement links TRBV10-3 to TRBJ1-1, with D tentatively TRBD1 (6 bases). The CDR3 has 13 amino acids. Germline values: CDR1 ENHRY, CDR2 SYGVKD. With 10 bases removed from V and 3 bases from J, the gap between germline ends came to 15 bases. In DNA form, the CDR3 reads TGTGCCACCTCCAGGGGCGCGGACACTGAAGCTTTCTTT. Translated, it gives CATSRGADTEAFF.

V usage is TRBV10-3 and J usage is TRBJ1-2, with a weak D call TRBD1 (6 bases). The V gene's germline CDR1 is ENHRY and CDR2 SYGVKD. The germline V and J ends were trimmed by 6 bases and 4 bases, with 21 bases remaining between them. CDR3 length: 16 residues. The CDR3 sequence is CAIRSDPDRLLYGYTF. The CDR3, as DNA: TGTGCCATCAGGTCTGATCCGGACAGACTTCTCTATGGCTACACCTTC.

The CDR3 DNA follows: TGTGCCAGCAGCAGACAGGGCCCAAATGAGCAGTTCTTC. Translating gives CASSRQGPNEQFF. The chain links TRBV6-1 to TRBJ2-1, with 7 bases fitting TRBD1. The CDR3 covers 13 residues. Germline CDR1 and CDR2: MNHNS and SASEGT. V dropped 6 bases and J dropped 7; count of bases not matched to a gene: 6.

The rearrangement joins TRBV7-2 to TRBJ2-1; D is undetermined. The V end lost 1 base, the J end lost 6 bases, and 16 bases lay between the germline ends. Germline V gene data show CDR1 as SGHTA and CDR2 as FQGNSA. The CDR3 sequence is 16 residues long. The CDR3 loop reads CASSLVGSALGNEQFF. CDR3 nucleotide sequence: TGTGCCAGCAGCTTAGTCGGCAGCGCCCTGGGCAATGAGCAGTTCTTC.

The table lists this clone with a few counts. The V call is TRBV5-1, the J call TRBJ1-1; 11 bases are shared with TRBD1. Germline V lookup: CDR1 SGHRS, CDR2 YFSETQ. The junction had 7 bases not matched to a gene; V was cut back by 5 bases and J by 1 base. There are 16 residues in the CDR3. The chain's CDR3 is CASRQGQGAKNTEAFF. The CDR3, as DNA: TGCGCCAGCAGACAAGGACAGGGGGCAAAGAACACTGAAGCTTTCTTT.

The chain is built from TRBV7-9 and TRBJ2-1, with D possibly being TRBD1 (6 bases). The V and J ends lost 1 base and 5 bases respectively, with 15 bases between them. From germline, CDR1 is SEHNR and CDR2 FQNEAQ (reference sequence). This CDR3 has 16 amino acids. DNA of the CDR3: TGTGCCAGCAGCTTAGGAGCCAGGGGATTGAACAATGAGCAGTTCTTC. Residues: CASSLGARGLNNEQFF.

The chain uses TRBV5-6 and TRBJ2-7; no reliable D call. There are 11 residues in the CDR3. V lost 0 bases and J 3 bases, leaving 1 base between the germline ends. In germline, CDR1 is SGHDT, CDR2 YYEEEE. The CDR3 bases are TGTGCCAGCAGCTTGGACTACGAGCAGTACTTC. Encoded protein: CASSLDYEQYF.

The chain combines TRBV5-1 with TRBJ2-1; no reliable D call. The CDR3 is made up of 14 amino acids. CDR1 and CDR2 from the germline V gene are SGHRS and YFSETQ. V shed 0 bases and J shed 7 bases, with 11 bases lying between them. The DNA for the CDR3 is TGCGCCAGCAGCTTGGAGGCTAGAGCTAATGAGCAGTTCTTC. Protein: CASSLEARANEQFF.

J is TRBJ2-6 and V is TRBV7-9; D not certain. CDR3 length: 14 amino acids. V lost 5 bases and J 0 bases, leaving 5 bases between the germline ends. The germline gives CDR1 SEHNR, CDR2 FQNEAQ (reference sequence). CDR3 nucleotide sequence: TGTGCCAGCAGCCTCGTCTCTGGGGCCAACGTCCTGACTTTC. Encoded protein: CASSLVSGANVLTF.

This clone was observed a handful of times. The chain is built from TRBV6-5 and TRBJ2-7, with D perhaps matching TRBD1 or TRBD2 (6 bases each). Trimming removed 5 bases from V and 1 base from J, with 12 bases in between. This CDR3 is 14 amino acids long. Per germline, CDR1 MNHEY and CDR2 SVGAGI. CDR3 residues: CASSPRDTSYEQYF. The CDR3 DNA reads as TGTGCCAGCAGTCCGCGGGACACTTCCTACGAGCAGTACTTC.

The chain couples TRBV14 to TRBJ2-5; D unresolved. V was cut by 3 bases and J by 2 bases, with 19 bases left in between. The length of the CDR3 is 17 residues. Looked up from germline, CDR1 is SGHDN and CDR2 is FVKESK. The CDR3 coding sequence is TGTGCCAGCAGCCACCGACCGAAACGGAACAGACAAGAGACCCAGTACTTC. Protein product: CASSHRPKRNRQETQYF.